These 28 T cell receptor beta chains originate from one sample sequenced in a study of cytomegalovirus exposure and HLA in healthy donors. PCR amplification relied on 60 Vbeta primers (plus 13 Jbeta primers). Sequencing used immunoSEQ multiplex PCR; TCRdb keeps in-frame clones, though not all of them. This table holds 150,000 to 200,000 clones, roughly 81% found once. Sample: PBMCs. All receptors derive from a young man in good health and CMV-seropositive.

The chain recombines TRBV27 with TRBJ2-7; D gene uncertain. The V end was cut by 0 bases, the J end by 3 bases, with 6 bases between. Germline CDR1 is MNHEY and CDR2 is SMNVEV (reference sequence). This CDR3 is built from 13 residues. This CDR3 is CASSLSQFYEQYF. The CDR3 coding sequence is TGTGCCAGCAGTTTATCACAGTTCTACGAGCAGTACTTC.

The chain links TRBV7-9 to TRBJ1-1; the D gene is possibly TRBD1 (6 bases). Trimming pared 4 bases from V and 11 bases from J, leaving 17 bases between. CDR3 length equals 13 residues. Germline V lookup: CDR1 SEHNR, CDR2 FQNEAQ (reference sequence). The CDR3 reads CASSSQGPLDAFF. DNA of the CDR3: TGTGCCAGCAGCTCGCAGGGGCCGCTTGATGCTTTCTTT.

This chain joins TRBV10-3 and TRBJ2-1; 7 nucleotides match TRBD1. The CDR3 sequence is 14 residues long. Germline-derived CDR1 and CDR2 are ENHRY and SYGVKD. With V trimmed by 1 base and J by 5 bases, 2 bases remained unmatched. The CDR3 nucleotides are TGTGCCATCAGTGAGTGGGGACAGAACAATGAGCAGTTCTTC. This encodes CAISEWGQNNEQFF.

This chain uses TRBV6-5 with TRBJ2-7, with 10 bases matching TRBD1. This CDR3 contains 15 residues. V shed 6 bases and J 4 bases; nucleotides not matched to a gene: 9. Germline-derived CDR1 and CDR2 are MNHEY and SVGAGI. CDR3 sequence (DNA): TGTGCCAGCAGACCGACAGGGGGCGTTTTTTACGAGCAGTACTTC. Amino acid sequence: CASRPTGGVFYEQYF.

The gene calls are TRBV5-6 and TRBJ2-1, with 7 bases identical to TRBD2. V shed 6 bases and J 4 bases; nucleotides not matched to a gene: 16. The CDR3 is 17 residues long. The V gene's germline CDR1 is SGHDT and CDR2 YYEEEE. CDR3 amino acids: CASKLRGRGGSYNEQFF. The CDR3 region has the DNA TGTGCCAGCAAACTAAGGGGCCGCGGGGGATCATACAATGAGCAGTTCTTC.

The chain joins TRBV5-1 to TRBJ1-3, with D perhaps matching TRBD1 (6 bases). V lost 0 bases to trimming and J lost 1 base, with 14 bases between them. Per the germline V gene, CDR1 is SGHRS and CDR2 is YFSETQ. The CDR3 runs to 17 residues. CDR3 region: CASSLGSTGLSGNTIYF. For the CDR3, the DNA is TGCGCCAGCAGCTTGGGTTCGACAGGATTATCTGGAAACACCATATATTTT.

The chain employs TRBV25-1 and TRBJ2-5; maybe TRBD1 (6 bases). V lost 8 bases and J lost 1, with 11 bases in between. The germline gives CDR1 MGHDK, CDR2 SYGVNS. This CDR3 has 13 amino acids. CDR3 DNA: TGTGCCAGCTTTGAGGACAGCCAAGAGACCCAGTACTTC. Protein product: CASFEDSQETQYF.

This chain connects TRBV9 to TRBJ1-3, with no clear D. The V gene's germline CDR1 is SGDLS and CDR2 YYNGEE. V was clipped by 3 bases and J by 4 bases, with 14 bases between them. The CDR3 has 15 residues. CDR3 coding DNA: TGTGCCAGCAGCGCATTAAGCGGAGGAGGAAACACCATATATTTT. Encoded protein: CASSALSGGGNTIYF.

CDR3 nucleotide sequence: TGCGCCAGCAGCCAAGGTCTGGCGGGGGGCACCTACGAGCAGTACTTC. Protein product: CASSQGLAGGTYEQYF. The rearrangement links TRBV4-1 to TRBJ2-7, with 8 bases lining up with TRBD2. CDR1 MGHRA and CDR2 YSYEKL come from the germline V gene. V lost 1 base and J lost 2; bases outside the gene matches: 7. The CDR3 loop spans 16 amino acids.

The chain carries TRBV14 and TRBJ1-4, with 9 bases fitting TRBD1. This CDR3 comprises 13 residues. The germline gives CDR1 SGHDN, CDR2 FVKESK. CDR3 DNA sequence: TGTTTCGACAGGGGGAGTTTGGGTGAAAAACTGTTTTTT. Its protein product is CFDRGSLGEKLFF.

The chain has TRBV28 and TRBJ1-6; TRBD1 might be the D (6 bases). The V end lost 0 bases, the J end lost 7 bases, and 16 bases lay between the germline ends. The V gene's germline CDR1 is MDHEN and CDR2 SYDVKM. The CDR3 is 17 residues long. CDR3 DNA: TGTGCCAGCAGTTTATGGGACAGCCTCGCGAGGAATTCACCCCTCCACTTT. Its translation: CASSLWDSLARNSPLHF.

With respect to this clone: The junction departs from the called germline gene at one end, perhaps through a read error. The V gene is TRBV6-1, the J gene TRBJ1-2, with 8 bases matching TRBD1. This CDR3 region has 14 residues. The V gene's germline CDR1 is MNHNS and CDR2 SASEGT. CDR3 loop: CASIGGQGLYSYTF. The CDR3 DNA is TGTGCCAGCATCGGCGGACAGGGCCTCTATAGCTACACCTTC.

The V and J genes are TRBV5-6 and TRBJ1-3; D gene uncertain. The J call may be faulty, since TRBJ2-2 better matches the DNA end. This CDR3 is built from 13 residues. Germline values: CDR1 SGHDT, CDR2 YYEEEE. The CDR3 protein is CASSPPSTGELFF. In nucleotides, the CDR3 is TGTGCCAGCAGCCCACCGAGCACCGGGGAGCTGTTTTTT.

V and J are TRBV7-3 and TRBJ2-3; the D gene is possibly TRBD2 (7 bases). The CDR3 runs 16 residues. With 5 bases removed from V and 1 base from J, the gap between germline ends came to 16 bases. Germline-derived CDR1 and CDR2 are SGHTA and FQGTGA. The CDR3 spells CASSGGGPRGTDTQYF. The CDR3 DNA is TGTGCCAGCAGCGGGGGGGGCCCCCGGGGCACAGATACGCAGTATTTT.

There are a few counts of this clone. The V and J genes are TRBV4-1 and TRBJ2-5, with D tentatively TRBD1 (6 bases). V gave up 0 bases and J gave up 0 bases, with 8 bases separating them. Germline V gene lookup returns CDR1 MGHRA and CDR2 YSYEKL. CDR3 length: 15 residues. The CDR3 is CASSQERGYQETQYF. The CDR3 DNA reads as TGCGCCAGCAGCCAAGAGAGGGGGTACCAAGAGACCCAGTACTTC.

Comments on this clone: The germline gene is not matched at one end of the junction; a read error may be the cause. The chain joins TRBV10-3 to TRBJ2-4, with TRBD2 matching over 12 bases. Per germline, CDR1 ENHRY and CDR2 SYGVKD. This CDR3 region has 13 residues. The CDR3 is CATSELAGGPQYF. The DNA of the CDR3 is TGTGCCACCAGTGAACTAGCGGGGGGCCCTCAGTACTTC.

This chain links TRBV10-3 with TRBJ1-4; TRBD1 might be the D (6 bases). Germline CDR1 and CDR2: ENHRY and SYGVKD. The CDR3 sequence is 13 residues long. The CDR3 sequence is CATGGGTNEKLFF. CDR3 sequence (DNA): TGTGCTACGGGGGGGGGCACGAATGAAAAACTGTTTTTT.

J is TRBJ1-2 and V is TRBV6-4, with 12 nucleotides matching TRBD1. Looked up from germline, CDR1 is MRHNA and CDR2 is SNTAGT. The CDR3 extends over 20 amino acids. V trimming: 6 bases; J trimming: 8 bases; junction bases outside the gene matches: 25. The CDR3 nucleotides read TGTGCCAGCAGCAAAGCGTTTATGGTTTCAGGGGGACAGGGGGCGCAAGGCTACACCTTC. This translates into CASSKAFMVSGGQGAQGYTF.

The chain joins TRBV28 to TRBJ2-7; 8 nucleotides match TRBD1. The CDR3 spans 13 residues. The V gene's germline CDR1 is MDHEN and CDR2 SYDVKM. Trimming took 5 bases from V and 4 from J; bases not matched to a gene: 4. CDR3 sequence: CASSRDRGYEQYF. In DNA form, the CDR3 reads TGTGCCAGCAGTAGAGACAGGGGTTACGAGCAGTACTTC.

Note on this clone: One end of the junction does not line up with germline, which may come from a read error. The gene calls are TRBV4-2 and TRBJ2-3, with 8 bases that match TRBD2. Germline V gives CDR1 LGHNA, CDR2 YNFKEQ. The length of the CDR3 is 16 residues. The CDR3 reads CAGSPPAGGLTDTQYF. The CDR3 coding sequence is TGTGCCGGCAGCCCACCGGCGGGGGGTCTCACAGATACGCAGTATTTT.

This clone was seen just once. V is TRBV18 and J is TRBJ1-4; D gene uncertain. Between the trimmed V and J ends, which lost 3 bases and 5 bases, there was a span of 13 bases. Germline CDR1 and CDR2: KGHSH and LQKENI. This CDR3 comprises 15 residues. CDR3 nucleotide sequence: TGTGCCAGCTCACCGCTTCCGGGTCCCAATGAAAAACTGTTTTTT. It translates to CASSPLPGPNEKLFF. Drawing the rest from reference TRBV18 and TRBJ1-4, the complete variable domain is NAGVMQNPRHLVRRRGQEARLRCSPMKGHSHVYWYRQLPEEGLKFMVYLQKENIIDESGMPKERFSAEFPKEGPSILRIQQVVRGDSAAYFCASSPLPGPNEKLFFGSGTQLSVL.

The rearrangement joins TRBV6-4 to TRBJ2-7, with D maybe TRBD2 (6 bases). V was clipped by 3 bases and J by 6 bases, with 12 bases between them. CDR1 is MRHNA, CDR2 SNTAGT, per germline. The CDR3 covers 13 residues. The CDR3 DNA follows: TGTGCCAGCAGTGATAGGGCGGGGCTCGAGCAGTACTTC. Its protein is CASSDRAGLEQYF.

Note on this clone: Its ends do not fully match the called genes, so a read error is possible. The rearrangement joins TRBV7-9 to TRBJ1-2; 7 bases line up with TRBD1. The germline V gene has CDR1 SEHNR and CDR2 FQNEAQ (reference sequence). The CDR3 contains 17 residues. In nucleotides, the CDR3 is TGTTCCAGCAGCTCCCCTCCGGGACAGCCTTCTGGTTATGGCTACACCTTC. Amino acid sequence: CSSSSPPGQPSGYGYTF.

This chain joins TRBV28 and TRBJ1-5; maybe TRBD1 (5 bases). The CDR3 covers 13 residues. Germline values: CDR1 MDHEN, CDR2 SYDVKM. V was shortened by 5 bases and J by 5 bases, with 10 bases between the two germline ends. The CDR3 is CASSPGRHQPQHF. The CDR3 DNA follows: TGTGCCAGCAGTCCAGGGCGGCATCAGCCCCAGCATTTT.

This chain links TRBV2 with TRBJ1-1; possibly TRBD1 for D (5 bases). CDR1 is SNHLY, CDR2 FYNNEI, per germline. This CDR3 is 10 amino acids long. V lost 11 bases to trimming and J lost 7 bases, with 11 bases between them. The CDR3 spells CAVPTDEAFF. CDR3 bases: TGTGCCGTACCGACAGATGAAGCTTTCTTT.

V is TRBV4-1 and J is TRBJ2-2; 9 bases match TRBD1. Germline CDR1 reads MGHRA; CDR2 reads YSYEKL. The CDR3 runs to 17 residues. V lost 0 bases to trimming and J lost 0 bases; unmatched junction nucleotides: 2. The CDR3 is CASSQERTGANTGELFF. The CDR3 bases are TGCGCCAGCAGCCAAGAGAGGACAGGGGCGAACACCGGGGAGCTGTTTTTT.

The V and J genes are TRBV2 and TRBJ2-7; 9 bases line up with TRBD1. The germline V gene encodes CDR1 SNHLY and CDR2 FYNNEI. This CDR3 is 13 amino acids long. Trimming at V came to 9 bases and at J to 3 bases, leaving 6 bases not matched to a gene. CDR3: CASSRDRDYEQYF. The DNA of the CDR3 is TGTGCCAGTTCCCGGGACAGGGACTACGAGCAGTACTTC.

V is TRBV7-9 and J is TRBJ1-1; D may be TRBD1 (5 bases). This CDR3 region has 14 residues. V lost 3 bases, J lost 4 bases, and 12 bases lay in between. Germline CDR1 reads SEHNR; CDR2 reads FQNEAQ (reference sequence). In nucleotides, the CDR3 is TGTGCCAGCAGCTTGGGGCCGACAATCACTGAAGCTTTCTTT. The encoded protein is CASSLGPTITEAFF.